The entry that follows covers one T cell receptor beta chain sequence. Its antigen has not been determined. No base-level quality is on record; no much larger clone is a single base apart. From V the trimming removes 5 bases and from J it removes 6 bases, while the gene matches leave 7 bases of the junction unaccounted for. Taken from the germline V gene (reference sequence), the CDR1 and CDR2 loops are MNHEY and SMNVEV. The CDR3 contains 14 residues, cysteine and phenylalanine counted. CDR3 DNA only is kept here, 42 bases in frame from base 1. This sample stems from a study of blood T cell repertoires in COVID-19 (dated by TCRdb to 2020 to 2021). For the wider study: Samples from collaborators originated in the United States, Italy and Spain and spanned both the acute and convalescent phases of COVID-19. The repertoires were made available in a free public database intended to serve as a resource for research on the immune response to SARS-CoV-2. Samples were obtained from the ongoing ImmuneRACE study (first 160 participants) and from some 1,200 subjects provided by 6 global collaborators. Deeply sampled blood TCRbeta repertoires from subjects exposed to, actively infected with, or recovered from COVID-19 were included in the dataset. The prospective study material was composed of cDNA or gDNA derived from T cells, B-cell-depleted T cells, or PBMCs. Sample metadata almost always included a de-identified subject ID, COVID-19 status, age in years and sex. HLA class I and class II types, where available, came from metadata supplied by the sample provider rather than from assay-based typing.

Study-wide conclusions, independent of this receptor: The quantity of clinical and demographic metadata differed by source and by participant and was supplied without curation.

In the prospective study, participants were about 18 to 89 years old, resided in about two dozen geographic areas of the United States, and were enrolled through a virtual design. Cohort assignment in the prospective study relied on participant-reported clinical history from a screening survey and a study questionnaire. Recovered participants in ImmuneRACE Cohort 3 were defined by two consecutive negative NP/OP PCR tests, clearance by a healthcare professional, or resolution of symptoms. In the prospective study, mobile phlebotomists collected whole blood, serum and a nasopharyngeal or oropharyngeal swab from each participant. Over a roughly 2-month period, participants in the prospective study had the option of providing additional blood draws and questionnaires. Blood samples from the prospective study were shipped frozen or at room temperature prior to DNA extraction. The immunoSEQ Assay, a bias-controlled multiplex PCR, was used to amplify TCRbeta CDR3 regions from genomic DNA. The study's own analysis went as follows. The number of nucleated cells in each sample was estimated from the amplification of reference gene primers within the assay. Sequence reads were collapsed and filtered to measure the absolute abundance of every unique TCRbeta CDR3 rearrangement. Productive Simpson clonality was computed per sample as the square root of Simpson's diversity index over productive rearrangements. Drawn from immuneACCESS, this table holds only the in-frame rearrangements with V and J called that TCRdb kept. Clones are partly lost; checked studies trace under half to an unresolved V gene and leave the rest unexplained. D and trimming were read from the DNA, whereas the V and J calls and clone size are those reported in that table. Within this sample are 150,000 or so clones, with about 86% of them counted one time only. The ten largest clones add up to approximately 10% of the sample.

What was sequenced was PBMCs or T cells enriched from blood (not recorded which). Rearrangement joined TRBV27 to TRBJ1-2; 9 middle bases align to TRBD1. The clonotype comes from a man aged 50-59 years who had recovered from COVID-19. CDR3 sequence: CASSPPDRGDGYTF. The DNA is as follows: TGTGCCAGCAGTCCCCCGGACAGGGGTGATGGCTACACCTTC.